This TCR beta chain came from a study of preoperative IRX-2 immunotherapy in early breast cancer. This clone was counted once. Assay used: immunoSEQ multiplex PCR; TCRdb lists only in-frame clones, some missing. The data show about 42,000 clones, about 80% seen once. Treatment in this sample: preoperative locoregional IRX-2 cytokine immunotherapy. Preoperative locoregional IRX-2 cytokine immunotherapy was tested in the phase Ib source study. This receptor was obtained from a human donor with breast cancer. Sample: tumor tissue, taken after IRX-2 immunotherapy.

The CDR3, as DNA: TGTGCCAGCAGTTCCTCGGGGAGCCTCACCGGGGAGCTGTTTTTT. This sequence encodes CASSSSGSLTGELFF. The rearrangement uses TRBV27 and TRBJ2-2; D is possibly TRBD2 (5 bases). The CDR3 loop spans 15 amino acids. V was trimmed by 4 bases and J by 4 bases, leaving 13 bases between them. The germline CDR1 and CDR2 sequences are MNHEY and SMNVEV (reference sequence).